This TCR beta chain was captured in a study of control samples from healthy donors and cancer patients. Per germline, CDR1 SGHDN and CDR2 FVKESK. V lost 2 bases to trimming and J lost 2 bases, with 13 bases between them. The CDR3 totals 16 residues. Clones were sequenced by immunoSEQ multiplex PCR, and TCRdb holds only the in-frame ones, with some missing. The repertoire holds about 120,000 clones, with approximately 90% as singletons. The TCR originated in a woman aged 45-65 years with colorectal cancer. The chain combines TRBV14 with TRBJ1-5; perhaps TRBD1 as D (5 bases). Material for sequencing was PBMCs. This CDR3 reads CASSQHYWGGNQPQHF. CDR3 nucleotides: TGTGCCAGCAGCCAACACTACTGGGGCGGCAATCAGCCCCAGCATTTT. Drawing the rest from reference TRBV14 and TRBJ1-5, the complete variable domain is EAGVTQFPSHSVIEKGQTVTLRCDPISGHDNLYWYRRVMGKEIKFLLHFVKESKQDESGMPNNRFLAERTGGTYSTLKVQPAELEDSGVYFCASSQHYWGGNQPQHFGDGTRLSIL.